The 12 T cell receptor beta chains in this list originate from one sample, sequenced in a study of blood T cell repertoires in COVID-19. Sequenced by immunoSEQ multiplex PCR; TCRdb stores in-frame clones only, minus some. Among fewer than 200,000 clones listed, 88% were seen once. Sequenced: peripheral blood. The receptors here all came from a man between 60 and 75 years old with acute or convalescent COVID-19.

The V gene is TRBV7-3, the J gene TRBJ1-1; no clear D. CDR3 length equals 15 residues. Germline CDR1 reads SGHTA; CDR2 reads FQGTGA. V lost 5 bases and J lost 0, with 13 bases in between. CDR3 DNA sequence: TGTGCCAGCAGCCTTGACACAGTGATGAACACTGAAGCTTTCTTT. Translating gives CASSLDTVMNTEAFF.

The V call is TRBV5-4, the J call TRBJ2-7; perhaps TRBD1 as D (6 bases). The CDR3 spans 13 residues. The germline V and J ends were trimmed by 6 bases and 0 bases, with 10 bases remaining between them. Germline CDR1 is SGHNT and CDR2 is YYREEE (reference sequence). CDR3: CASKQGHSYEQYF. CDR3 nucleotides: TGTGCCAGCAAGCAGGGACACTCCTACGAGCAGTACTTC.

The CDR3 nucleotides read TGCAGCGTTGCCCGCAGTGACTACGAGCAGTACTTC. Translated, it gives CSVARSDYEQYF. V and J are TRBV29-1 and TRBJ2-7; unclear D gene. V was cut by 4 bases and J by 3 bases, with 10 bases left in between. From germline, CDR1 is SQVTM and CDR2 ANQGSEA. The CDR3 runs 12 residues.

This rearrangement joins TRBV7-9 to TRBJ2-4; tentative D call: TRBD1 (5 bases). This CDR3 spans 15 amino acids. The germline CDR1 and CDR2 sequences are SEHNR and FQNEAQ (reference sequence). Trimming shortened V by 5 bases and J by 0 bases, and 11 bases separated the two germline ends. The CDR3 DNA sequence: TGTGCCAGCAGCCCGCAGGGTATAGCCAAAAACATTCAGTACTTC. Translated, it gives CASSPQGIAKNIQYF.

The V call is TRBV27, the J call TRBJ2-7, with 9 bases aligning to TRBD1. After removal of 8 bases from V and 3 bases from J, the junction contained 5 bases not matched to a gene. This CDR3 spans 13 amino acids. Looked up from germline, CDR1 is MNHEY and CDR2 is SMNVEV (reference sequence). CDR3 bases: TGTGCCAGCTCCCGGACAGGGGACTACGAGCAGTACTTC. Amino acid sequence: CASSRTGDYEQYF.

The chain links TRBV2 to TRBJ1-6; D unclear. This CDR3 is 13 amino acids long. Germline CDR1 and CDR2: SNHLY and FYNNEI. Trimming left V 4 bases short and J 10 bases short, with 11 bases between. For the CDR3, the DNA is TGTGCCAGCAGTGTACGGGAGAGGTCACCCCTCCACTTT. Protein: CASSVRERSPLHF.

The chain recombines TRBV30 with TRBJ1-4; D unresolved. CDR3 length: 13 residues. The V and J ends lost 5 bases and 7 bases respectively, with 14 bases between them. The germline gives CDR1 GTSNPN, CDR2 SVGIG (reference sequence). The CDR3 DNA reads as TGTGCCTGGGAGGGCCTCCGCGGTGAAAAACTGTTTTTT. This encodes CAWEGLRGEKLFF.

The DNA for the CDR3 is TGTGCCAGCAGCCCCTTTTTGTTAGGGACTAGCGGGAGGGGCTCCTACAATGAGCAGTTCTTC. Protein: CASSPFLLGTSGRGSYNEQFF. The J gene is TRBJ2-1, the V gene TRBV9, with 16 bases lining up with TRBD2. Losses at the gene ends were 4 bases for V and 0 bases for J; bases not matched to a gene: 13. The germline gives CDR1 SGDLS, CDR2 YYNGEE. This CDR3 spans 21 amino acids.

DNA for the CDR3: TGTGCCACCAGCCCGGGGACAGGCCCACAGCAGCCCCAGCATTTT. Amino acid sequence: CATSPGTGPQQPQHF. This chain joins TRBV24-1 and TRBJ1-5; 8 nucleotides agree with TRBD1. J was trimmed by 7 bases and V by 7 bases; bases with no gene match: 11. This CDR3 spans 15 amino acids. The germline V gene encodes CDR1 KGHDR and CDR2 SFDVKD.

The J gene is TRBJ2-1, the V gene TRBV7-3, with D hard to call. With 5 bases removed from V and 9 bases from J, the gap between germline ends came to 14 bases. The CDR3 totals 13 residues. CDR1 is SGHTA, CDR2 FQGTGA, per germline. The DNA of the CDR3 is TGTGCCAGCAGCCCCCAGCCGCGGATTGAGCAGTTCTTC. This codes for CASSPQPRIEQFF.

This chain uses TRBV5-6 with TRBJ2-1, with D possibly TRBD1 on 5 matching bases. The germline gives CDR1 SGHDT, CDR2 YYEEEE. The V end lost 7 bases, the J end lost 4 bases, and 12 bases lay between the germline ends. The CDR3 runs to 13 residues. Written as DNA, the CDR3 is TGTGCCAGCGGCAGGGTGGGGTACAATGAGCAGTTCTTC. It specifies CASGRVGYNEQFF.

The chain is built from TRBV6-5 and TRBJ2-2; D remains unclear. The CDR3 sequence is 16 residues long. V gave up 2 bases and J gave up 1 base, with 11 bases separating them. CDR1 and CDR2 from the germline V gene are MNHEY and SVGAGI. The CDR3 reads CASSYLPGLNTGELFF. For the CDR3, the DNA is TGTGCCAGCAGTTACCTTCCAGGATTGAACACCGGGGAGCTGTTTTTT.